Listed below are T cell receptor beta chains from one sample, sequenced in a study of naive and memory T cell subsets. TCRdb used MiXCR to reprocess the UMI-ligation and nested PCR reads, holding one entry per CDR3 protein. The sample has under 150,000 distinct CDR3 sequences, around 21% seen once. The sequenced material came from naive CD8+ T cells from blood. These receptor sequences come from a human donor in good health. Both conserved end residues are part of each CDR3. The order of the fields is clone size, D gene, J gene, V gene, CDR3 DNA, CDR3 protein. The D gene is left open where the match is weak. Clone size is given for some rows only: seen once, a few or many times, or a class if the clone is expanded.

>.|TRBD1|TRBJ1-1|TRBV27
TGTGCCAGCAGTTTAGGGACAGGAGGCACTGAAGCTTTCTTT
CASSLGTGGTEAFF
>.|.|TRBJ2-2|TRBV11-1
TGTGCCAGCAGCTTAGAGGTTGGCGGGATAGCGGAAGCGAACACCGGGGAGCTGTTTTTT
CASSLEVGGIAEANTGELFF
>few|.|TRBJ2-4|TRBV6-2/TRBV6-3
TGTGCCAGCAGCCCGGTCGGGGGCGCAAACATTCAGTACTTC
CASSPVGGANIQYF
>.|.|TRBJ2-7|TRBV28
TGTGCCAGCAGTCAACACGTCGAACTTAGGGGTGGCTACGAGCAGTACTTC
CASSQHVELRGGYEQYF
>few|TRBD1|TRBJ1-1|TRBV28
TGTGCCAGCAGTTTGGGGTTTGGGACAGGGGGCCCTCTTATGAACACTGAAGCTTTCTTT
CASSLGFGTGGPLMNTEAFF
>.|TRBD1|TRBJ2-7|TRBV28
TGTGCCAGCAGTTTCCCGACAGGGGGGTCCTACGAGCAGTACTTC
CASSFPTGGSYEQYF
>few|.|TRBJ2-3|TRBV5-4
TGTGCCAGCAGCTTGTTACTAGATTTGGATACGCAGTATTTT
CASSLLLDLDTQYF
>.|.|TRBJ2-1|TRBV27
TGTGCCAGCAGTTTATCTGCGGGAACCTACAATGAGCAGTTCTTC
CASSLSAGTYNEQFF
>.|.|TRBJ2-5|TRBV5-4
TGTGCCAGCAGCTTCCAGGGCGGACGGGAGACCCAGTACTTC
CASSFQGGRETQYF
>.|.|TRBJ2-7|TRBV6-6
TGTGCCAGCAGTAAGGATAGCGGAACAACCTACGAGCAGTACTTC
CASSKDSGTTYEQYF
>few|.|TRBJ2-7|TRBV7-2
TGTGCCAGCAGCTTAATAAGCAACGTGCCGGCCGAGCAGTACTTC
CASSLISNVPAEQYF
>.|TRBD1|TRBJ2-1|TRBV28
TGTGCCAGCACCTCAAACAGGGGGAATGAGCAGTTCTTC
CASTSNRGNEQFF
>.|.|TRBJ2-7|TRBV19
TGTGCCAGTAGTATGGCTGATAAGGGTTACGAGCAGTACTTC
CASSMADKGYEQYF
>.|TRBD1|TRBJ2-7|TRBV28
TGTGCCAGCAGCCCGGTCCGGGACAGGGACTCCTACGAGCAGTACTTC
CASSPVRDRDSYEQYF
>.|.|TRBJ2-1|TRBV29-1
TGCAGCGTTGAATATAAGTCCGAATTCTCCTACAATGAGCAGTTCTTC
CSVEYKSEFSYNEQFF
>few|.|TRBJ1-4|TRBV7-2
TGTGCCAGCAGCCCAGGACCGCTAAATAGGGAAAAACTGTTTTTT
CASSPGPLNREKLFF
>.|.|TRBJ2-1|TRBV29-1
TGCAGCGTTCTACCTGGGTGGGGCAATGAGCAGTTCTTC
CSVLPGWGNEQFF
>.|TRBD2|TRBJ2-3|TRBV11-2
TGTGCCAGCAGCTTAGAGTACCCTAGCGGGAGCCCAGATACGCAGTATTTT
CASSLEYPSGSPDTQYF
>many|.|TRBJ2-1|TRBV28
TGTGCCAGCAGCCTTCACAATGAGCAGTTCTTC
CASSLHNEQFF
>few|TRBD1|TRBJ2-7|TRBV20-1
TGCAGTGCTAGGGGGACAGGCAATACCTACGAGCAGTACTTC
CSARGTGNTYEQYF
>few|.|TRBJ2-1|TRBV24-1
TGTGCCACCGAGGGAGACAATGAGCAGTTCTTC
CATEGDNEQFF
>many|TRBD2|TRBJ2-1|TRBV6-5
TGTGCCAGCAGCGTGGGGAGCGGGGCCCCCTACAATGAGCAGTTCTTC
CASSVGSGAPYNEQFF
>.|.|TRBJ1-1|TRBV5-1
TGCGCCAGCAGCTTTCGGGGGGAGCGCACTGAAGCTTTCTTT
CASSFRGERTEAFF
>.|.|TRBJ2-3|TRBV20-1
TGCAGTGCTAGGGCCCGGGCCACGAGCACAGATACGCAGTATTTT
CSARARATSTDTQYF
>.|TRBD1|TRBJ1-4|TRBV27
TGTGCCAGCAGTTTAGAACAGGGGAGCGAAAAACTGTTTTTT
CASSLEQGSEKLFF
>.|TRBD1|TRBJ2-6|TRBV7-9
TGTGCCAGCAGCTCTAGTGAGCGGACAGGCTTGGCTGGGGCCAACGTCCTGACTTTC
CASSSSERTGLAGANVLTF
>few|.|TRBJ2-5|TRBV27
TGTGCCAGCAGTTTATTCGCGAACCAAGAGACCCAGTACTTC
CASSLFANQETQYF
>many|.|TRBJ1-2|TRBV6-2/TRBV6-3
TGTGCCAGCAGTTACAATGAGAACTATGGCTACACCTTC
CASSYNENYGYTF
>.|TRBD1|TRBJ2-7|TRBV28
TGTGCCAGCAGTTTATATCGCGGGACAGGTTACGAGCAGTACTTC
CASSLYRGTGYEQYF
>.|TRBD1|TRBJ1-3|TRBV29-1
TGCAGCGTTATACAGGGGACTGGAAACACCATATATTTT
CSVIQGTGNTIYF
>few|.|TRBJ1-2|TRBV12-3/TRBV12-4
TGTGCCAGCAGTTTGAACAGGGTTGGCTACACCTTC
CASSLNRVGYTF
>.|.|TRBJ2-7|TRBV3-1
TGTGCCAGCAGCCAAGATTTAGGGGATGGGTACGAGCAGTACTTC
CASSQDLGDGYEQYF
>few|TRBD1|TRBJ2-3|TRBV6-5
TGTGCCAGCAGTTGGCATCCCGGGACAGGGGACACAGATACGCAGTATTTT
CASSWHPGTGDTDTQYF
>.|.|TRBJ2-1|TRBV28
TGTGCCAGCAGTTTCGGCGTTGAGCAGTTCTTC
CASSFGVEQFF
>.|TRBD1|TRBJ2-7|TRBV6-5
TGTGCCAGCAGTTACTCACCAGGGGGAGAGCAGTACTTC
CASSYSPGGEQYF
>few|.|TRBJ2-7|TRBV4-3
TGCGCCAGCAGCCAAGATCGGGCCCTTTTTTTCGAGCAGTACTTC
CASSQDRALFFEQYF
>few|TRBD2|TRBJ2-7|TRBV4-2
TGTGCCAGCAGCCAAGATGGTTTCCTAGCGGGAGGGGACGAGCAGTACTTC
CASSQDGFLAGGDEQYF
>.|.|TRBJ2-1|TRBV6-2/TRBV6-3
TGTGCCAGCAGTCGAAGGAGGAATGAGCAGTTCTTC
CASSRRRNEQFF
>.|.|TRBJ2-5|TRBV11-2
TGTGCCAGCAGCTTAGATTTAGAGACCCAGTACTTC
CASSLDLETQYF
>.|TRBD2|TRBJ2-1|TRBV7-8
TGTGCCAGCAGCCCCTCGTGGGAGGGTCACAATGAGCAGTTCTTC
CASSPSWEGHNEQFF
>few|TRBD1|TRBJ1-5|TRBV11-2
TGTGCCAGCAGCTTAGGCGTTTGGCAGGGGGCGGGGCAGCCCCAGCATTTT
CASSLGVWQGAGQPQHF
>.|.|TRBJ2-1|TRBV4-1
TGCGCCAGCAGGCCTTATACAGGGAGAGGGAATGAGCAGTTCTTC
CASRPYTGRGNEQFF
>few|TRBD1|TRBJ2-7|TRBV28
TGTGCCAGCAGTTTCCAGGGGGCTCACTACGAGCAGTACTTC
CASSFQGAHYEQYF
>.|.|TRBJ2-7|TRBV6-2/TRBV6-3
TGTGCCAGCACTCCACCAGGCGTCTACGAGCAGTACTTC
CASTPPGVYEQYF
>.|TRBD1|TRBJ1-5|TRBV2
TGTGCCAGCAGTGGATGGACAGGCGGCAATCAGCCCCAGCATTTT
CASSGWTGGNQPQHF
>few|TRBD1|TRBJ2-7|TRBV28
TGTGCCAGCACCATTCTCGAGGGACAGACCTACGAGCAGTACTTC
CASTILEGQTYEQYF
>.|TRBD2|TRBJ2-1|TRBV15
TGTGCCACCAGCTCCCGACAGCGGGGGCCTGAGCGGTTCTTC
CATSSRQRGPERFF
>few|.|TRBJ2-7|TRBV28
TGTGCCAGCAGTTTATACGAAGAGGACGAGCAGTACTTC
CASSLYEEDEQYF
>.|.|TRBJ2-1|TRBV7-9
TGTGCCAGCAGCGCGGGACTCGAAGGTGGTGAGCAGTTCTTC
CASSAGLEGGEQFF